The subject of this entry is one TCR beta chain. This clonotype was picked up a small number of times. Its antigen is not yet known. Base qualities are not at hand, and no much larger clone is one base apart. The library was produced with PCR. DNA from cultured CD4+ T cells underwent TCR sequencing with the Oncomine TCR Beta short-read assay at the Johns Hopkins FTIC core. The QIAamp micro DNA kit was used to extract genomic DNA from the cultured CD4+ T cells. The Oncomine TCR Beta libraries from cultured CD4+ T cells were pooled using unique dual indexes and then sequenced on an Illumina iSeq 100. The authors' analysis ran thus. Non-productive sequences were removed, and CDR3s that did not start with C, did not end with F or W, or were shorter than 7 amino acids were discarded. Antigen-specific clonotypes were identified using the MANAFEST web application through comparison of peptide-stimulated wells with reference and other culture wells. An FDR below 0.05, an odds ratio above 5, and a productive frequency above 0.1% in at least two of three replicate wells were required for clones to be considered positive. Cross-reactive clonotypes were defined as significantly expanded in both SARS-CoV-2 spike wells and at least one common cold coronavirus spike condition. Levenshtein distances (stringdist) and unrooted phylogenetic trees (ape) in R version 3.6.1 were used to assess CDR3 homology. In-frame beta chains were kept once TCRdb had trimmed the public reads at Q25 with fastp and called clones with MiXCR. Rows matching on CDR3 protein sequence are summarized as one entry with the most common DNA and genes. The V and J calls were determined by TCRdb, not by the authors. The sample records 7,000 to 9,500 distinct CDR3 sequences, 25% to 35% of which are singletons. The ten largest clones add up to about 13% of the sample.

The data originate from a study of vaccination and CD4 T cells after COVID-19 (dated by TCRdb to between 2021 and 2023). Looking at the study overall: The convalescent cohort included six males and four females, with two Hispanic individuals, seven Caucasians, two Asians and one multiracial person. The time from the second vaccine dose to post-vaccine blood sampling had a median of roughly 72 days and ranged from about 13 to 250 days. Each participant got two doses of either the Pfizer-BioNTech BNT162b2 vaccine (n=8) or the Moderna mRNA-1273 vaccine (n=2). As controls, cultures received a CEFX viral epitope pool (the positive control), an HIV-1 Nef peptide pool (the negative control), or no peptide at all. Post-COVID blood samples from convalescent patients were collected a median of around 110 days after diagnosis, with a range of roughly 30 to 170 days. Memory CD4+ T cell crossreactivity between SARS-CoV-2 and common cold coronavirus spike proteins was assessed at the TCR clonotype level in an earlier paper using these donors. Culture stimuli were overlapping spike peptide pools from SARS-CoV-2 and from the common cold coronaviruses HCoV-NL63, HCoV-OC43 and HCoV-229E. In around 10 COVID-19 convalescent patients and several infection-naive healthy vaccine recipients, researchers compared the spike-specific CD4+ TCR repertoire from before mRNA vaccination with the repertoire from after.

Explained via the paper, the treatment or condition label denotes: roughly 10-day PBMC culture with coronavirus spike peptide pools or control peptides (ViraFEST assay). CD4+ T cells from unexposed donors were collected before the COVID-19 pandemic (2011-2018). The ViraFEST assay was used in the study, in which antigen-specific T cells were expanded with peptide pools and expanded clonotypes were subsequently identified by TCR sequencing. Each well held 1.5 million to 2.5 million PBMCs cultured with around 10 ug/ml peptide pools in IMDM containing around 5.5% human AB serum and around 9 IU/ml IL-2. Half of the culture medium was replaced with fresh IL-2-containing medium on days 3 and 7. Once the cells had been in culture for over 9 days, the EasySep CD4+ T cell isolation kit was used to isolate CD4+ T cells by negative selection. As cell numbers permitted, CD4+ T cells from unexposed donors were tested for reactivity to SARS-CoV-2 S and N and to four common cold coronavirus spike pools. Ficoll-Paque Plus gradient centrifugation was used to isolate PBMCs from whole blood, and the isolated PBMCs were then either used fresh or cryopreserved at -140C. Culture conditions were generally each tested in triplicate wells. The leukapheresis product used for the unexposed donors was purchased from a commercial source.

Relative to germline, V is 2 bases shorter and J is 4 bases shorter, with 8 bases between their ends. The CDR3 numbers 13 residues from cysteine through phenylalanine. Only CDR3 DNA remains: 39 bases, in frame from the first base. CDR1 and CDR2, per the germline V gene (reference sequence), are MNHEY and SMNVEV. Findings and caveats that apply to the study as a whole: Nearly all vaccine-specific clones in convalescent patients (304 of 307) were mono-reactive for SARS-CoV-2 spike rather than cross-reactive with common cold coronaviruses. The study included relatively few convalescent patients and did not analyze early timepoints after natural infection. Among the post-vaccine SARS-CoV-2-reactive clones in convalescent patients, a median 86.3% showed up only after vaccination, which suggests vaccine-specific priming. The median count of SARS-CoV-2-reactive clonotypes went up from under 25 after infection to around 38 after vaccination, although the change was not significant.

The sequence is built from TRBV27 and TRBJ2-5; no D gene can be assigned with confidence. The TCR comes from a human donor in good health. Sequencing was done on a sample of CD4+ T cells from blood, cultured in vitro. The CDR3 region reads CASSLIGRETQYF. The nucleotide sequence is given as TGTGCCAGCAGTTTAATCGGGCGAGAGACCCAGTACTTC.